The source of this T cell receptor beta chain is a study of blood T cell repertoires in COVID-19. This clone was seen only once. The CDR3 runs to 16 residues. CDR1 and CDR2 (germline): SGHDT, YYEEEE. V lost 4 bases and J 1 base, leaving 14 bases between the germline ends. Per the original data handling: Amplified reference gene primers provided the basis for estimating nucleated cell counts. The protocol was immunoSEQ multiplex PCR, while the TCRdb copy is restricted to in-frame clones and leaves out a portion. V and J calls plus clone size are reproduced from that table; the DNA served to infer D and trimming. The sample has approximately 31,000 clones, around nine tenths seen once.

The chain recombines TRBV5-6 with TRBJ2-2, with a possible D match to TRBD1 (5 bases). Sequencing input: peripheral blood. The sequence was obtained from a human donor in a cohort sampled during active COVID-19. The CDR3 sequence: CASSVLTELNTGELFF. The CDR3 DNA follows: TGTGCCAGCAGCGTACTGACAGAGCTGAACACCGGGGAGCTGTTTTTT. Looking up the rest from reference TRBV5-6 and TRBJ2-2 gives the full variable domain: DAGVTQSPTHLIKTRGQQVTLRCSPKSGHDTVSWYQQALGQGPQFIFQYYEEEERQRGNFPDRFSGHQFPNYSSELNVNALLLGDSALYLCASSVLTELNTGELFFGEGSRLTVL.